The TCR beta chain described here comes from a study of shared clonotypes between healthy human individuals (TCRdb year 2020). For the wider study: The cohort comprised a couple of women and three men aged 18 to 49 years. Per donor, three plates each were used for CD4 naive and CD4 memory, two for CD8 naive, and one for CD8 memory. Blood TCR repertoires of five healthy adults were deeply sequenced to estimate repertoire size and the extent of clonotype sharing between individuals. Different laboratories and diverse techniques were used to prepare libraries and sequence TCR repertoires, to increase sequencing depth and limit assay-specific biases. Between about 0.8 and 9 billion PBMCs per donor were obtained by leukapheresis.

TCR CDR3 regions were amplified from genomic DNA by multiplex PCR using the deep immunoSEQ assay. Extracted genomic DNA from each cell subset was distributed evenly across all wells of several immunoSEQ 96-well plates, and each plate was treated as a replicate. Each replicate PCR for sorted subsets received 200 ng genomic DNA, equal to about 30,000 T cell genomes. Purified libraries were quantified with a Qubit 3.0 fluorometer, sized on a Bioanalyzer 2100, and re-quantified with the KAPA Library Quantification kit. Every immunoSEQ 96-well plate was sequenced on a dedicated single-read 150-cycle Illumina NextSeq 550 flow cell. Processing in the source paper ran as follows. Because the immunoSEQ output held only junctional sequences and lacked quality scores, the filtering could not match the filtering applied to full-length reads. Sequences were annotated with PyIR, a Python wrapper for IgBLAST v1.9, using IMGT germline references to assign V/J genes and CDR3. Reads were filtered out if the reads had weak V/J assignments (E-value above 1e-6), no CDR3, stop codons, out-of-frame junctions, or ambiguous translated residues. A V3J clonotype was defined by an identical inferred V gene, J gene, and CDR3 amino acid sequence. To compute the percentage overlap between repertoires, the number of shared unique clonotypes was divided by the size of the smaller repertoire. Repertoire richness was assessed with RTK rarefaction, the Chao1 estimator, and Recon v2.1 estimates of unobserved clonotypes. For all TCRbeta clonotypes obtained by the gDNA method from a few donors, generation probabilities were computed with OLGA. TCRdb took over this immuneACCESS table, retaining in-frame rearrangements with V and J assigned. Such tables are incomplete; in checked studies, under half of the missing clones stem from an unresolved V gene, and the remainder is unexplained. The DNA gave D and trimming, while V, J and clone size come from that table. The sample has about 980,000 clones on record, around three quarters of them singletons. The ten most abundant clones make up about 1.5% of the sample.

With respect to this clone: It has no known antigen specificity. No much larger clonotype is one base removed from it; base qualities were not supplied.

The donors were healthy, HIV-negative adults who had no recently reported acute infections or vaccinations. Every donor was a Caucasian adult living in Nashville, Tennessee, USA. CD4+ T cells were enriched by magnetic negative selection, after which naive cells were positively selected on CD45RA and the negative fraction was taken as the memory subset. After blood collection by leukapheresis, PBMCs were isolated using Ficoll-Histopaque density gradient centrifugation and then cryopreserved in the vapor phase of liquid nitrogen. Purity and quantity of every magnetically sorted T cell population were checked by analytical flow cytometry. From each sorted fraction, genomic DNA was isolated and quantified by UV absorbance on a Nanodrop 2000c. Overall study outcomes, separate from this receptor: Naive subsets generally had larger estimated clonotype richness than memory subsets. Sampling was restricted to blood, and TCR repertoires in tissue are likely to differ from TCR repertoires in blood. Because the study included only a small number of donors, the genetic and exposure-history diversity represented was limited. Even with the large sequencing depth, rarefaction of the sorted-subset datasets indicated that sequencing was incomplete. Sharing across a handful of donors was observed for around 5% of naive CD4, about 4% of naive CD8, 2% to 2.5% of memory CD4, and roughly 0.4% of memory CD8 clonotypes. Clonotypes shared by all four sorted-subset donors showed higher generation probabilities than non-shared clonotypes. Pairwise subsampling led to the expectation that sequencing depth would affect the degree of clonotype sharing among donors.

From cysteine to phenylalanine, the CDR3 is 15 amino acids long. Only CDR3 DNA is held: 45 bases, read in frame from base 1. From a lookup of the germline V gene (reference sequence), CDR1 and CDR2 are PRHDT and FYEKMQ. V is pruned by 6 bases and J by 10 bases, leaving 13 bases of the junction without a gene match. The TCR sequence derives from a man aged 18 to 29 in good health. The sample was memory CD4+ T cells sorted from blood. The label giving this sample's cell subset or site can be read as: CD45RA-negative fraction. The V and J segments used are TRBV13 and TRBJ2-1, with 9 junctional bases fitting TRBD2. Read as DNA, the sequence is TGTGCCAGCAGTCCAAGCGGGAGGAAGGGACAAGAGCAGTTCTTC. This is translated as CASSPSGRKGQEQFF.